This T cell receptor (beta chain) was captured in a study of response to subunit inactivated influenza vaccine. This CDR3 has 13 amino acids. Germline V gene sequence: CDR1 ENHRY, CDR2 SYGVKD. The germline V and J ends were trimmed by 7 bases and 2 bases, with 10 bases remaining between them. Note on this clonotype: Its antigen remains unidentified.

MiXCR, applied by TCRdb to the RT-PCR reads, yields one record per CDR3 protein. This sample yields over 750,000 distinct CDR3 sequences, of which less than 25% are seen a single time; 10% belongs to the top ten. Study-level results: T cells newly recruited by each seasonal influenza vaccination are few, the authors suggested.

The sequence was obtained from a man aged 50-60 years who received an inactivated influenza vaccine. This chain joins TRBV10-3 and TRBJ2-3; D call uncertain. The source was PBMCs from blood, collected 5 days after vaccination. The CDR3 reads CAIKSSHTDTQYF. For the CDR3, the DNA is TGTGCCATCAAATCGTCTCACACAGATACGCAGTATTTT.